This record looks at one T cell receptor beta chain sequence and its context. What it recognizes is unknown. Germline V gene lookup returns CDR1 LNHDA and CDR2 SQIVND (reference sequence). The V end lost 7 bases, the J end lost 0 bases, and 16 bases lay between the germline ends. The length of the CDR3 is 16 residues. This entry comes from a study of OX40 agonist ivuxolimab in advanced cancers. Libraries were prepared by immunoSEQ multiplex PCR; TCRdb keeps only in-frame clonotypes and omits some of them. The table records some 68,000 clones, roughly 86% of them present only once. A history of autoimmune disease or systemic immunosuppression excluded patients. Study-level results: On average, a greater number of expanded clones characterised CD8+ T cells relative to CD4+.

The TCR originated in an adult with an advanced solid tumor such as melanoma, head and neck, liver or kidney cancer. The chain combines TRBV19 with TRBJ1-5, with D possibly TRBD1 on 5 matching bases. Sequencing was performed on CD4+ or CD8+ T cells sorted from blood, taken in a trial of the OX40 agonist ivuxolimab. In nucleotides, the CDR3 is TGTGCCAGTAAGCGGGGGGACTTGTCTAGCAATCAGCCCCAGCATTTT. Its protein product is CASKRGDLSSNQPQHF.